This T cell receptor beta chain was sequenced in a study of glioma-infiltrating T cells. TCR alpha and beta CDR3 regions were amplified from RNA using iRepertoire nested multiplex PCR. For one-step reverse transcription and amplification, about 90-450 ng of tissue mRNA or PBMC total RNA was used. TCRdb re-called the multiplex PCR reads with MiXCR, one entry per CDR3 protein. The table lists over 70,000 distinct CDR3 sequences, 20% to 25% of them singletons, with over 5.5% in the top ten. The study, taken as a whole, reports: Only very few CDR3 sequences appeared in both tissue and blood. Above-expected tissue-blood divergence occurred in all gliomas, most in low-grade ones.

This clonotype was observed once. Its matching antigen is unknown. A single base separates this from a much larger clone, so it may be a read error. Germline lookup yields CDR1 MNHNY and CDR2 SVGAGI (reference sequence). V was shortened by 2 bases and J by 0 bases, with 14 bases between the two germline ends. The length of the CDR3 is 17 residues. This sequence joins TRBV6-6 and TRBJ1-3; D gene uncertain. Sample: glioma tissue, nonneoplastic brain tissue, or PBMCs (not recorded which). This TCR derives from a human donor with low-grade glioma or glioblastoma, undergoing nonglioma brain surgery, or in good health (not recorded which). The CDR3 sequence: CASSYRHERSSGNTIYF. The CDR3 DNA is TGTGCCAGCAGTTACCGCCATGAGAGAAGCTCTGGAAACACCATATATTTT.